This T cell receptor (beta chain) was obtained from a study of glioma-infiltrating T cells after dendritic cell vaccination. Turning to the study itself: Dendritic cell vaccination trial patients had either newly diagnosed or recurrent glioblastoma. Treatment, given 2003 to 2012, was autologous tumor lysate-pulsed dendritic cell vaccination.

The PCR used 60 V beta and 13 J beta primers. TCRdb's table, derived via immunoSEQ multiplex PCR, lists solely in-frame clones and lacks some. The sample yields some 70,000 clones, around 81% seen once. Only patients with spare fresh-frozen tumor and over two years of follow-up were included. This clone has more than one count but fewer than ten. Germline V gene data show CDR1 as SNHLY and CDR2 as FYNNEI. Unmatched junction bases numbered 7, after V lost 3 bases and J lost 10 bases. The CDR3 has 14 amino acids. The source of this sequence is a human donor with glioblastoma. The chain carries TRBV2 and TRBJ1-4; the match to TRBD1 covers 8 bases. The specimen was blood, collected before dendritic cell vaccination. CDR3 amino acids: CASSDGTGRRKLFF. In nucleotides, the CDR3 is TGTGCCAGCAGTGATGGGACAGGACGAAGAAAACTGTTTTTT.